This T cell receptor (beta chain) was documented in a study of blood T cell repertoires in COVID-19. The ends lost 3 bases at V and 4 bases at J; junction bases unmatched: 8. The CDR3 consists of 15 residues. Germline V gives CDR1 LNHDA, CDR2 SQIVND (reference sequence). Clones were sequenced by immunoSEQ multiplex PCR, and TCRdb holds only the in-frame ones, with some missing. The data show around 200,000 clones, with about 88% seen just once and 1.6% held by the top ten. The V and J genes are TRBV19 and TRBJ2-5; 7 positions match TRBD2. The receptor comes from a man between 18 and 29 years old with active or convalescent COVID-19. Sequenced sample: peripheral blood. The CDR3 here is CASSIGGSRRETQYF. The CDR3 DNA reads TGTGCCAGTAGTATTGGCGGGAGCCGCCGAGAGACCCAGTACTTC. The variable domain in full, with the rest retrieved from reference TRBV19 and TRBJ2-5, is DGGITQSPKYLFRKEGQNVTLSCEQNLNHDAMYWYRQDPGQGLRLIYYSQIVNDFQKGDIAEGYSVSREKKESFPLTVTSAQKNPTAFYLCASSIGGSRRETQYFGPGTRLLVL.